Below are 27 T cell receptor beta chains sequenced from a single sample in a study of PD-1 and CTLA-4 blockade in melanoma. Generated by immunoSEQ multiplex PCR, the TCRdb table keeps only in-frame clones and is missing some. There are about 30,000 clones in the sample; 88% occur only once, and almost 6.5% lies in the top ten. Sequencing used CD8+ T cells from peripheral blood, obtained from a patient given anti-PD-1 treatment. These receptors came from a human donor with melanoma.

The chain couples TRBV2 to TRBJ1-1; unclear D gene. The CDR3 length is 16 residues. Trimming stripped 7 bases from V and 2 bases from J, with 20 bases between. Looked up from germline, CDR1 is SNHLY and CDR2 is FYNNEI. This chain's CDR3 is CASTPLGWEENTEAFF. The CDR3, as DNA: TGTGCCAGCACTCCTTTAGGGTGGGAGGAAAACACTGAAGCTTTCTTT.

The V gene is TRBV4-3, the J gene TRBJ1-2, with D uncertain. The CDR3 has 15 amino acids. CDR1 is LGHNA and CDR2 is YSLEER in the germline V gene. V was pared by 1 base and J by 4 bases, with 13 bases between. CDR3 in amino acids: CASSQVVAGRYGYTF. The CDR3 nucleotides read TGCGCCAGCAGCCAAGTCGTGGCAGGACGCTATGGCTACACCTTC.

V gene TRBV27 combines with J gene TRBJ2-7, with 7 bases identical to TRBD1. Losses at the gene ends were 7 bases for V and 5 bases for J; bases not matched to a gene: 14. This CDR3 comprises 15 residues. The germline V gene has CDR1 MNHEY and CDR2 SMNVEV (reference sequence). CDR3 sequence (DNA): TGTGCCAGCAATGGGGTTGGGACAGAAGGCAACGAGCAGTACTTC. Its translation is CASNGVGTEGNEQYF.

The CDR3 reads CASSLGDEAFF. CDR3 in DNA: TGTGCCAGCAGTTTAGGTGACGAAGCTTTCTTT. The chain carries TRBV12-3 or TRBV12-4 and TRBJ1-1; unclear D gene. The V end was cut by 1 base, the J end by 8 bases, with 5 bases between. The length of the CDR3 is 11 residues.

By proportion, this clone is medium-sized. This chain connects TRBV29-1 to TRBJ2-2, with D perhaps matching TRBD1 or TRBD2 (5 bases each). In germline, CDR1 is SQVTM, CDR2 ANQGSEA. Trimming took 2 bases from V and 0 from J, leaving 7 bases between them. This CDR3 has 14 residues. CDR3 in DNA: TGCAGCGTTGAACCGGGACCGAACACCGGGGAGCTGTTTTTT. Translating it yields CSVEPGPNTGELFF.

This chain links TRBV27 with TRBJ2-3; 9 nucleotides agree with TRBD2. CDR3 length equals 17 residues. V dropped 7 bases and J dropped 4; count of bases not matched to a gene: 15. Germline V CDR1 and CDR2: MNHEY, SMNVEV (reference sequence). In nucleotides, the CDR3 is TGTGCCAGCAAATTAGTAGCGGGGGCCTCGAGGCCAGATACGCAGTATTTT. This translates into CASKLVAGASRPDTQYF.

The chain couples TRBV7-7 to TRBJ2-7; TRBD1 agrees at 10 bases. The V gene end was trimmed by 5 bases and the J gene end by 1 base; junction bases not matched to a gene: 5. The germline gives CDR1 SSHAT, CDR2 FNYEAQ (reference sequence). The CDR3 runs 15 residues. The CDR3 region is CASSLGTGESYEQYF. Here the CDR3 DNA reads TGTGCCAGCAGCCTTGGGACAGGGGAATCCTACGAGCAGTACTTC.

The chain is built from TRBV5-6 and TRBJ1-3, with TRBD1 matching 8 bases. J was trimmed by 4 bases and V by 4 bases; bases with no gene match: 4. In germline, CDR1 is SGHDT, CDR2 YYEEEE. CDR3 length equals 14 residues. For the CDR3, the DNA is TGTGCCAGCAGCCCGACAGGGGCCGGAAACACCATATATTTT. Residues: CASSPTGAGNTIYF.

This clone occurred once. The chain is built from TRBV7-2 and TRBJ1-1; the D is unclear. The CDR3 totals 15 residues. The V and J ends lost 4 bases and 2 bases respectively, with 14 bases between them. Germline assignment: CDR1 SGHTA and CDR2 FQGNSA. CDR3 sequence: CASSSPDTSNTEAFF. The CDR3 region has the DNA TGTGCCAGCAGCTCCCCAGACACCAGCAACACTGAAGCTTTCTTT.

A single count supports this clone. The chain joins TRBV19 to TRBJ1-1; maybe TRBD1 (6 bases). The CDR3 totals 17 residues. Between the trimmed V and J ends, which lost 2 bases and 2 bases, there was a span of 18 bases. Germline lookup yields CDR1 LNHDA and CDR2 SQIVND (reference sequence). As DNA, the CDR3 is TGTGCCAGTAGTATAAAAAAGAGGGGGGCGGACAACACTGAAGCTTTCTTT. Amino acid sequence: CASSIKKRGADNTEAFF.

The rearrangement links TRBV25-1 to TRBJ2-5; D is unclear. This CDR3 contains 11 residues. Germline V CDR1 and CDR2: MGHDK, SYGVNS. Trimming took off 3 bases at V and 8 bases at J, with 7 bases between the two ends. In DNA, the CDR3 is TGTGCCAGCAGTGATTCCGTTACCCAGTACTTC. Protein product: CASSDSVTQYF. Variable domain in full (rest from reference TRBV25-1 and TRBJ2-5): EADIYQTPRYLVIGTGKKITLECSQTMGHDKMYWYQQDPGMELHLIHYSYGVNSTEKGDLSSESTVSRIRTEHFPLTLESARPSHTSQYLCASSDSVTQYFGPGTRLLVL.

The chain employs TRBV6-5 and TRBJ2-1; either TRBD1 or TRBD2 may supply D (5 bases each). V dropped 1 base and J dropped 8 bases, with 9 bases sitting between them. The CDR3 contains 13 residues. Germline V gene lookup returns CDR1 MNHEY and CDR2 SVGAGI. CDR3 residues: CASSYFRGYEQFF. DNA of the CDR3: TGTGCCAGCAGTTACTTCCGGGGCTATGAGCAGTTCTTC.

The CDR3 loop is CASSFLDFAYQETQYF. The CDR3 region has the DNA TGTGCCAGCAGCTTTCTGGACTTCGCGTACCAAGAGACCCAGTACTTC. The rearrangement joins TRBV7-9 to TRBJ2-5; D is perhaps TRBD2 (5 bases). The CDR3 is 16 residues long. Looked up from germline, CDR1 is SEHNR and CDR2 is FQNEAQ (reference sequence). V lost 3 bases to trimming and J lost 0 bases, with 14 bases between them.

The V call is TRBV7-9, the J call TRBJ1-6, with 7 bases fitting TRBD1. The V gene end was trimmed by 1 base and the J gene end by 5 bases; junction bases not matched to a gene: 8. Germline V CDR1 and CDR2: SEHNR, FQNEAQ (reference sequence). There are 17 residues in the CDR3. This CDR3 reads CASSLGHATGDNSPLHF. CDR3 DNA: TGTGCCAGCAGCTTAGGCCACGCAACAGGGGATAATTCACCCCTCCACTTT.

For this clone: The sample holds other DNA sequences that translate to the same CDR3. This sequence joins TRBV6-5 and TRBJ1-5; tentatively, D is TRBD1 (6 bases). The CDR3 has 13 residues. V was shortened by 5 bases and J by 2 bases, with 7 bases between the two germline ends. CDR1 MNHEY and CDR2 SVGAGI come from the germline V gene. In DNA form, the CDR3 reads TGTGCCAGCAGTCCAGGGGGCAATCAGCCCCAGCATTTT. Its translation is CASSPGGNQPQHF.

The chain links TRBV6-2 or TRBV6-3 to TRBJ2-7, with TRBD1 matching over 7 bases. There are 15 residues in the CDR3. V was clipped by 2 bases and J by 2 bases; unmatched bases: 6. Germline lookup yields CDR1 MNHEY and CDR2 SVGEGT. The CDR3 sequence is CASSYQDRSTYEQYF. The CDR3 region has the DNA TGTGCCAGCAGTTACCAGGACAGGTCTACCTACGAGCAGTACTTC.

The V call is TRBV5-1, the J call TRBJ1-1; D possibly corresponds to TRBD1 (6 bases). Trimming pared 4 bases from V and 1 base from J, leaving 11 bases between. Looked up from germline, CDR1 is SGHRS and CDR2 is YFSETQ. The CDR3 runs 14 residues. The CDR3 coding sequence is TGCGCCAGCAGCGCCGGGACACAGAACACTGAAGCTTTCTTT. Residues: CASSAGTQNTEAFF.

V and J are TRBV18 and TRBJ2-1; the D is unclear. From germline, CDR1 is KGHSH and CDR2 LQKENI. With 5 bases removed from V and 2 bases from J, the gap between germline ends came to 10 bases. The CDR3 totals 14 residues. CDR3 protein: CASSGSSAYNEQFF. CDR3 sequence (DNA): TGTGCCAGCTCAGGAAGCAGCGCCTACAATGAGCAGTTCTTC.

The chain joins TRBV12-3 or TRBV12-4 to TRBJ1-2, with 8 bases matching TRBD1. The J segment lost 3 bases and the V segment lost 6 bases, leaving 3 bases of the junction unmatched. The CDR3 spans 13 residues. This CDR3 reads CASRPTGDYGYTF. DNA of the CDR3: TGTGCCAGCAGACCGACAGGGGACTATGGCTACACCTTC.

The genes are TRBV5-1 and TRBJ2-7; D remains unclear. CDR1 and CDR2 from the germline V gene are SGHRS and YFSETQ. V lost 0 bases and J lost 6, with 4 bases in between. This CDR3 spans 11 amino acids. CDR3 nucleotide sequence: TGCGCCAGCAGCTTGGTGGGCGAGCAGTACTTC. This encodes CASSLVGEQYF.

This clone was counted a single time. The rearrangement joins TRBV6-5 to TRBJ2-5; 11 bases are shared with TRBD1. With V trimmed by 9 bases and J by 6 bases, 6 bases remained unmatched. The CDR3 covers 13 residues. Germline CDR1 and CDR2: MNHEY and SVGAGI. CDR3 DNA sequence: TGTGCCAGGGACAGGGGGCGGGGGAAGACCCAGTACTTC. As protein: CARDRGRGKTQYF.

The genes are TRBV27 and TRBJ2-7, with a tentative D call TRBD1 (6 bases). This CDR3 contains 13 residues. The V gene's germline CDR1 is MNHEY and CDR2 SMNVEV (reference sequence). Trimming left V 5 bases short and J 6 bases short, with 14 bases between. The CDR3 here is CASSPRGGREQYF. In DNA, the CDR3 is TGTGCCAGCAGTCCCAGAGGGGGTCGCGAGCAGTACTTC.

This clone was seen a single time. This chain connects TRBV5-1 to TRBJ1-4; 7 nucleotides align to TRBD1. The CDR3 length is 16 residues. From germline, CDR1 is SGHRS and CDR2 YFSETQ. J gave up 8 bases and V 4 bases, and 14 bases lay outside the gene matches. CDR3 loop: CASSPGPAGGSEKLFF. The CDR3 region has the DNA TGCGCCAGCAGCCCCGGTCCGGCAGGGGGGTCGGAAAAACTGTTTTTT.

This sequence joins TRBV5-6 and TRBJ2-7; D gene ambiguous. The V and J ends lost 2 bases and 6 bases respectively, with 9 bases between them. The germline V gene encodes CDR1 SGHDT and CDR2 YYEEEE. The CDR3 runs 12 residues. For the CDR3, the DNA is TGTGCCAGCAGCTTTGGGTGGGGCGAGCAGTACTTC. It yields the protein CASSFGWGEQYF.

The chain carries TRBV30 and TRBJ2-4; perhaps TRBD2 as D (6 bases). The V gene's germline CDR1 is GTSNPN and CDR2 SVGIG (reference sequence). V was shortened by 7 bases and J by 6 bases, with 16 bases between the two germline ends. The CDR3 totals 13 residues. In nucleotides, the CDR3 is TGTGCCTCCGATGGAGACGGGGGAAACATTCAGTACTTC. The encoded protein is CASDGDGGNIQYF.

This chain joins TRBV7-9 and TRBJ2-5; 9 positions match TRBD1. CDR1 SEHNR and CDR2 FQNEAQ come from the germline V gene (reference sequence). CDR3 size: 15 residues. V was clipped by 5 bases and J by 5 bases; unmatched bases: 9. The DNA for the CDR3 is TGTGCCAGCAGCCCAAAAGGACAGGGGCGGGAGACCCAGTACTTC. It translates to CASSPKGQGRETQYF.

The gene calls are TRBV7-9 and TRBJ2-5, with 8 bases that match TRBD2. The V and J ends lost 7 bases and 5 bases, in that order; junction bases with no gene match: 6. This CDR3 is built from 13 residues. Germline V gene data show CDR1 as SEHNR and CDR2 as FQNEAQ (reference sequence). CDR3 sequence (DNA): TGTGCCAGCAACACGCGCGGGGGGGAGACCCAGTACTTC. Its protein product is CASNTRGGETQYF.